This TCR beta chain was documented in a study of blood T cells in healthy people across ages. A second PCR of roughly 7 to 11 cycles used a sample-barcoded 5' primer and a J-beta primer mix. In TCRdb, the 5' RACE reads were re-called with MiXCR into one record per CDR3 protein. This table holds some 850,000 distinct CDR3 sequences, under 30% found once. Per the germline V gene, CDR1 is LNHNV and CDR2 is YYDKDF (reference sequence). Trimming stripped 3 bases from V and 8 bases from J, with 13 bases between. CDR3 length: 14 residues. Study-level points and caveats: Roughly linear age-related decline in beta diversity appeared, significant by age around 38.

A word on this clonotype: The antigen is undetermined.

The data were also submitted as part of a second study, on T cells of mothers and their children.

The sequencing input was blood. This TCR was recovered from a boy aged 5-17 years in good health. The chain joins TRBV15 to TRBJ2-2; D may be TRBD1 or TRBD2 (6 bases each). The CDR3 nucleotides are TGTGCCACCAGCAGTTCCCGGGGGCCGGGGGAGCTGTTTTTT. The encoded protein is CATSSSRGPGELFF.